The present T cell receptor beta chain was sequenced within a study of siplizumab effects on memory and regulatory T cells. Study conclusions and caveats: Alloreactive sequences tracing back to unstimulated CD4+ memory cells fell significantly with siplizumab. The naive T cell population seemed more diverse than memory cells and seemed a major contributor to the alloresponse. For siplizumab cultures, the suppressive function of their proliferating Tregs was not confirmed. The mean Treg-derived percentage of mappable alloreactive CD4+ clones was approximately 69% with siplizumab compared with about 28% in controls.

This CDR3 is built from 14 residues. Trimming took 1 base from V and 4 from J, leaving 8 bases between them. CDR1 is SGHTA and CDR2 is FQGNSA in the germline V gene. In regard to this clone: Its antigen is currently unknown.

TCRdb's copy holds only in-frame clones and misses some; the assay was immunoSEQ multiplex PCR. Here the sample spans 100,000 or so clones, roughly nine tenths being singletons. This TCR came from a human donor in good health. The chain combines TRBV7-2 with TRBJ2-1, with D unresolved. Sequenced: Tregs sorted from blood. CDR3: CASSLESAYNEQFF. CDR3 DNA sequence: TGTGCCAGCAGCTTAGAGTCAGCTTACAATGAGCAGTTCTTC.